This TCR beta chain is drawn from a study of patients and donors after allogeneic stem cell transplantation. This clonotype came up a few times. This CDR3 contains 13 residues. The V gene lost 2 bases and the J gene lost 6 bases, with 8 bases spanning the gap. TCRdb analysed the RT-PCR reads with MiXCR anew, one entry per CDR3 protein. This sample has more than 850,000 distinct CDR3 sequences, with roughly 17% found just once. The chain employs TRBV12-3 or TRBV12-4 and TRBJ2-1; D is unclear. The receptor was isolated from a human donor who was either an allogeneic HSCT recipient or a stem cell or donor lymphocyte infusion donor (not recorded which). It is not recorded whose cells these are; they may come from a transplant donor. Material for sequencing was blood, either unsorted or a sorted T cell fraction (not recorded which). In DNA, the CDR3 is TGTGCCAGCAGTTTAAAAGCGTCCAATGAGCAGTTCTTC. Its protein product is CASSLKASNEQFF.